The clone carrying this TCR beta chain was detected a few times. The antigen remains unidentified. The record originates from a study of response to subunit inactivated influenza vaccine. Whole-study findings and limits: Only a handful of new T cells, the authors suggested, are recruited with each seasonal influenza vaccination.

MiXCR, run by TCRdb on the RT-PCR reads, gives a single entry per CDR3 protein. The sample yields 250,000 to 350,000 distinct CDR3 sequences, approximately 23% seen once. The CDR3 is 18 residues long. V lost 0 bases to trimming and J lost 8 bases; unmatched junction nucleotides: 17. Germline V gene data show CDR1 as LGHNA and CDR2 as YSLEER. This clonotype was sampled from a man between 50 and 70 years old who received an inactivated influenza vaccine. This material consisted of PBMCs from blood, taken less than 22 months after vaccination. This chain uses TRBV4-3 with TRBJ1-2; TRBD1 aligns across 8 bases. Here the CDR3 DNA reads TGCGCCAGCAGCCAAGATTTGTCCAGGGCAGGGGGCTCTGACGGCTACACCTTC. This encodes CASSQDLSRAGGSDGYTF.